This T cell receptor (beta chain) was identified during a study of blood T cell repertoires in COVID-19 (dated by TCRdb to 2019 to 2021). In the study overall: Collaborator samples came from the United States, Italy and Spain and covered acute and convalescent phases of COVID-19. The material from the prospective study consisted of cDNA or gDNA derived from T cells, B-cell-depleted T cells, or PBMCs. The repertoires were released in a freely available public database intended as a resource for research on the immune response to SARS-CoV-2. Nearly every sample came with metadata listing a de-identified subject ID, COVID-19 status, age in years and sex. The samples were drawn from two sources: the first 160 participants of the ongoing ImmuneRACE study, and over 1,000 subjects contributed by 6 global collaborators. The dataset comprised deeply sampled blood TCRbeta repertoires from subjects exposed to, actively infected with, or recovered from COVID-19. Where available, HLA class I and class II types were taken from metadata supplied by the sample provider and were not determined by assay-based typing. Study-level results and caveats: The amount of clinical and demographic metadata varied by source and participant and was provided uncurated.

TCRbeta CDR3 regions were amplified from genomic DNA by means of the immunoSEQ Assay, a bias-controlled multiplex PCR. The paper's processing steps were these. Nucleated cell counts per sample were estimated from amplification of reference gene primers within the assay. Sequence reads were collapsed and filtered to measure the absolute abundance of every unique TCRbeta CDR3 rearrangement. For each sample, productive Simpson clonality was calculated as the square root of Simpson's diversity index across productive rearrangements. TCRdb mirrors the immuneACCESS table, restricted to in-frame sequences. Some clones are absent from its copies; in checked studies, under half trace to an unresolved V gene, and the reason for the others is unknown. V and J calls and clone size come straight from that table; D and trimming were deduced from the DNA. The sample has tens of thousands of clones on record, 79% of them singletons. The ten largest account for about a quarter of the sample.

This clone was picked up a small number of times. The antigen it binds to is not known. No base quality information exists; no much larger clone differs at one position. Collaborating institutions collected whole blood in K2EDTA tubes following their own protocols. For TCRbeta analysis, collaborators shipped samples in one of three forms: frozen whole blood, isolated PBMCs, or DNA extracted from either of those sample types. The CDR3 goes from the cysteine to the phenylalanine over 14 residues. Of all the DNA, just the CDR3 is kept, 42 bases in frame from base 1. For CDR1 and CDR2, the germline V gene lists MNHEY and SVGAGI. V and J are truncated by 7 bases and 1 base respectively, leaving an intervening sequence of 13 bases.

Sequencing was done on a sample of peripheral blood. The chain links TRBV6-5 with TRBJ1-1; a tentative D match to TRBD1 spans 5 bases. This clonotype was obtained from a man between 65 and 85 years old with acute or convalescent COVID-19. The CDR3 protein: CASTQQEQNTEAFF. The nucleotide sequence reads TGTGCCAGCACCCAACAGGAGCAGAACACTGAAGCTTTCTTT.